This TCR beta chain was captured in a study of T-cell reconstitution after alpha-beta-depleted transplantation in children. Findings and caveats of the study: For some patients, TCRbeta diversity was high at day 60 because of recipient T cells and thymic progenitors that survived.

This clonotype was recorded a few times. Its antigen is not known. V lost 6 bases to trimming and J lost 0 bases, with 8 bases between them. The CDR3 has 14 residues. Germline V gene sequence: CDR1 SGHTA, CDR2 FQGNSA. Unique molecular identifiers were built into the TCRbeta library. TCRdb passed the PCR reads through MiXCR, listing each CDR3 protein once. The top ten hold under 30% of the sample, which has under 450,000 distinct CDR3 sequences, roughly 17% seen once. The receptor's source is a boy in the first two years of life who had a stem cell transplant for Wiskott-Aldrich syndrome, so the T cells may come from the graft donor. The material was PBMCs, mostly from graft donor cells, obtained 360 days after TCRalphabeta/CD19-depleted stem cell transplant. The chain carries TRBV7-2 and TRBJ2-2; the D gene is possibly TRBD1 (6 bases). This chain's CDR3 is CASRQGSNTGELFF. The CDR3 DNA is TGTGCCAGCAGACAGGGTTCGAACACCGGGGAGCTGTTTTTT. Drawing the rest from reference TRBV7-2 and TRBJ2-2, the complete variable domain is GAGVSQSPSNKVTEKGKDVELRCDPISGHTALYWYRQSLGQGLEFLIYFQGNSAPDKSGLPSDRFSAERTGGSVSTLTIQRTQQEDSAVYLCASRQGSNTGELFFGEGSRLTVL.